This TCR beta chain was sequenced for a study of shared clonotypes between healthy human individuals. Looking at the study overall: A donor's plate count was three for CD4 naive and three for CD4 memory; CD8 naive had two and CD8 memory one.

CD8 cells regarded as naive lacked CD45RO, were positively chosen for CCR7, and omitted terminally differentiated effector memory CD45RA+ cells. V was shortened by 8 bases and J by 3 bases, with 14 bases between the two germline ends. The CDR3 contains 14 residues. CDR1 and CDR2 from the germline V gene are MNHEY and SMNVEV (reference sequence). Profiling relied on immunoSEQ multiplex PCR, and the TCRdb table lists in-frame clones only, not all of them. The repertoire holds 1.5 million to 2.5 million clones, with about 95% as singletons. This clone occurred once. No antigen is known for it. Study-wide results and limits: In having few donors, the study represented limited genetic and exposure-history diversity. Rarefaction showed sorted-subset sequencing was incomplete despite large depth. On the whole, naive subsets had larger estimated richness than memory subsets had.

The V call is TRBV27, the J call TRBJ1-5; no definite D call. The sample consisted of naive CD8+ T cells sorted from blood. The receptor's source is a man between 18 and 29 years old in good health. CDR3 sequence (DNA): TGTGCCAGCGGGAGGGCATGGGACAATCAGCCCCAGCATTTT. Translation gives CASGRAWDNQPQHF.